This TCR beta chain was identified during a study of T cell changes during pregnancy in multiple sclerosis. Method: immunoSEQ multiplex PCR; TCRdb's copy keeps in-frame clones and lacks some. The table has about 70,000 clones, about 92% seen once; the top ten hold 2.1%. The CDR3 extends over 15 amino acids. Trimming cost V 3 bases and J 7 bases, with 15 bases left between them. Per the germline V gene, CDR1 is SEHNR and CDR2 is FQNEAQ (reference sequence). This clone appeared once. The rearrangement uses TRBV7-9 and TRBJ1-4, with D unresolved. The input for sequencing was peripheral blood, taken in the second trimester of pregnancy. The origin of this receptor is a female donor in good health, enrolled as a control in a pregnancy study. The CDR3 region has the DNA TGTGCCAGCAGCTTCTTGGATACGAGGAGTGAAAAACTGTTTTTT. It codes for CASSFLDTRSEKLFF.